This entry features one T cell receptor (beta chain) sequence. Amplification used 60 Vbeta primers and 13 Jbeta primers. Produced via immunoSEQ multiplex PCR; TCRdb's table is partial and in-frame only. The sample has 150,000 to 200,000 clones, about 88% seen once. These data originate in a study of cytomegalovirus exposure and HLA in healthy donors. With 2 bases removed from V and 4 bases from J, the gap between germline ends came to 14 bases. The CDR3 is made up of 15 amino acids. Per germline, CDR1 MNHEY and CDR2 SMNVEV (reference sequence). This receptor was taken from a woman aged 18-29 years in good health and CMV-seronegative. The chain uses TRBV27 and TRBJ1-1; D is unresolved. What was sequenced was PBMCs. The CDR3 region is CASSLGPQAGTEAFF. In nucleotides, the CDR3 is TGTGCCAGCAGTTTAGGTCCCCAGGCTGGCACTGAAGCTTTCTTT.